This entry describes one T cell receptor (beta chain). The sample originates from a study of blood T cells in healthy people across ages. Then a second PCR, running roughly 6 to 11 cycles, was carried out with a sample-barcoded 5' primer and a J-beta primer mix. TCRdb recomputed calls from the 5' RACE reads with MiXCR, one row per CDR3 protein. The table records some 640,000 distinct CDR3 sequences, around 45% of them present only once. This CDR3 has 17 amino acids. The germline V gene has CDR1 SGDLS and CDR2 YYNGEE. J lost 2 bases, V lost 3 bases, and 6 bases had no gene match. The source is a woman aged 60-75 years in good health. Sequencing was done on a sample of blood. This chain uses TRBV9 with TRBJ2-2; 11 bases fit TRBD2. The CDR3 DNA follows: TGTGCCAGCAGCGCGACTAGCGGGACCACAAACACCGGGGAGCTGTTTTTT. As protein: CASSATSGTTNTGELFF.